The following is a TCR beta chain sequence with its context. What this receptor recognizes is not known. Base qualities were left out, and no much larger clone turns up one base away. This sample was taken from a study of blood T cell repertoires in COVID-19 (dated by TCRdb to between 2020 and 2021). Regarding the complete study: Samples covering the acute and convalescent phases of COVID-19 were provided by collaborators in the United States, Italy and Spain. Subjects who had been exposed to COVID-19, were actively infected with it, or had recovered from it provided the deeply sampled blood TCRbeta repertoires that made up the dataset. Samples were obtained from the ongoing ImmuneRACE study (first 160 participants) and from about 1,300 subjects provided by 6 global collaborators. A freely available public database, intended as a resource for researchers studying the immune response to SARS-CoV-2, is where the repertoires were released. Where HLA class I and class II types were available, the types were taken from metadata supplied by the sample provider, not from assay-based typing. The prospective study material was composed of cDNA or gDNA derived from T cells, B-cell-depleted T cells, or PBMCs. Sample metadata almost always included a de-identified subject ID, COVID-19 status, age in years and sex. Overall study results and their limits: Clinical and demographic metadata were provided uncurated, with the amount varying by source and participant.

In the prospective study, participants were about 18 to 89 years old, resided in fewer than 25 geographic areas of the United States, and were enrolled through a virtual design. Cohort assignment in the prospective study relied on participant-reported clinical history from a screening survey and a study questionnaire. ImmuneRACE Cohort 3 recovered participants were defined by two consecutive negative NP/OP PCR tests, healthcare professional clearance, or symptom resolution. Each participant in the prospective study had whole blood, serum and a nasopharyngeal or oropharyngeal swab collected by mobile phlebotomists. Over a roughly two-month period, participants in the prospective study had the option of providing additional blood draws and questionnaires. Prospective study blood samples were shipped either frozen or at room temperature before DNA extraction. TCRbeta CDR3 regions were amplified from genomic DNA using the immunoSEQ Assay, a bias-controlled multiplex PCR. The authors' analysis ran thus. Nucleated cell counts per sample were estimated from amplification of reference gene primers within the assay. Sequence reads were collapsed and filtered to measure the absolute abundance of every unique TCRbeta CDR3 rearrangement. For each sample, productive Simpson clonality was calculated as the square root of Simpson's diversity index across productive rearrangements. Entries here come from immuneACCESS through TCRdb and include only in-frame sequences with V and J called. Some clones fail to appear in such tables; in the studies checked, an unresolved V gene covers under half of the shortfall, and the cause of the remainder is unknown. That table supplies the V and J calls and clone size; D and trimming were determined from the DNA. The table for this sample lists roughly 200,000 clones; around 90% of them were counted only once. The ten largest clones represent 2% to 2.5% of the sample.

The CDR3, cysteine through phenylalanine, is 14 amino acids long. Just the 42-base CDR3 DNA is kept, in frame starting at base 1. The junction shows trimming of 3 bases on V and 4 bases on J, plus 10 bases between the germline ends. Taken from the germline V gene (reference sequence), the CDR1 and CDR2 loops are LNHNV and YYDKDF. The sequenced sample consisted of PBMCs or T cells enriched from blood (not recorded which). The TCR was taken from a woman under 40 who had recovered from COVID-19. The rearranged chain carries TRBV15 and TRBJ1-5; 6 matching bases give a weak D call of TRBD1. The CDR3 has the sequence CATSRGTQNQPQHF. The base sequence is TGTGCCACCAGCAGGGGGACACAGAATCAGCCCCAGCATTTT.